Shown below are 20 T cell receptor beta chains from a single sample sequenced in a study of cytomegalovirus exposure and HLA in healthy donors. Assay used: immunoSEQ multiplex PCR; TCRdb lists only in-frame clones, some missing. The sample carries about 200,000 clones, around 84% recorded once. Sequenced material: PBMCs. The receptors originated from a woman in her twenties or thirties in good health and CMV-seropositive.

In nucleotides, the CDR3 is TGTGCCAGCAGCCGGGACAGGGGGCCGCGGACGCAGTATTTT. Translating it yields CASSRDRGPRTQYF. This chain links TRBV27 with TRBJ2-3; 12 bases fit TRBD1. V dropped 6 bases and J dropped 9; count of bases not matched to a gene: 7. Germline CDR1 and CDR2: MNHEY and SMNVEV (reference sequence). This CDR3 comprises 14 residues.

The V and J genes are TRBV19 and TRBJ2-1, with D tentatively TRBD1 (5 bases). V was trimmed by 3 bases and J by 4 bases, leaving 10 bases between them. From germline, CDR1 is LNHDA and CDR2 SQIVND (reference sequence). This CDR3 has 14 amino acids. The DNA for the CDR3 is TGTGCCAGTAGTATTTCACCAGGGTACAATGAGCAGTTCTTC. Protein product: CASSISPGYNEQFF.

Details on this clone: At one end the junction does not follow the germline gene, possibly because of a read error. The chain has TRBV2 and TRBJ1-2; tentative D call: TRBD1 (6 bases). There are 14 residues in the CDR3. Germline CDR1 reads SNHLY; CDR2 reads FYNNEI. The CDR3: CASSVRTDTYGYTF. The CDR3 DNA follows: TGTGCCAGCAGTGTCCGGACAGATACCTATGGGTACACCTTC.

This sequence joins TRBV4-1 and TRBJ2-6; TRBD1 aligns across 11 bases. V lost 4 bases to trimming and J lost 0 bases; unmatched junction nucleotides: 11. The CDR3 length is 20 residues. In germline, CDR1 is MGHRA, CDR2 YSYEKL. CDR3 bases: TGCGCCAGCAGCCGGCTTGAGGGGACAGGGGGATCCTCTGGGGCCAACGTCCTGACTTTC. Translated: CASSRLEGTGGSSGANVLTF.

The chain uses TRBV10-3 and TRBJ2-1; TRBD2 aligns across 8 bases. Germline-derived CDR1 and CDR2 are ENHRY and SYGVKD. Trimming removed 10 bases from V and 7 bases from J; junction bases left unmatched: 15. The CDR3 consists of 15 residues. The CDR3 nucleotides are TGTGCCACCTCCGAGGCGGGAGGCTATAGGAATGAGCAGTTCTTC. Encoded protein: CATSEAGGYRNEQFF.

This clone appeared a few times. This rearrangement joins TRBV6-4 to TRBJ2-2; the D gene is possibly TRBD1 (5 bases). Germline CDR1 MRHNA, CDR2 SNTAGT. This CDR3 region has 12 residues. V lost 2 bases to trimming and J lost 14 bases, with 12 bases between them. The CDR3 protein is CASSDGGRVLFF. CDR3 nucleotide sequence: TGTGCCAGCAGTGACGGTGGCAGGGTACTGTTTTTT.

The V gene is TRBV5-1, the J gene TRBJ2-5; tentatively, D is TRBD2 (5 bases). The V end lost 4 bases, the J end lost 3 bases, and 13 bases lay between the germline ends. CDR1 is SGHRS and CDR2 is YFSETQ in the germline V gene. The CDR3 runs 14 residues. The CDR3 DNA sequence: TGCGCCAGCAGCACGCGGGCAGATAAAGAGACCCAGTACTTC. This codes for CASSTRADKETQYF. The full variable domain, rest sourced from reference TRBV5-1 and TRBJ2-5, is KAGVTQTPRYLIKTRGQQVTLSCSPISGHRSVSWYQQTPGQGLQFLFEYFSETQRNKGNFPGRFSGRQFSNSRSEMNVSTLELGDSALYLCASSTRADKETQYFGPGTRLLVL.

The V gene is TRBV25-1, the J gene TRBJ2-1; TRBD2 matches 7 bases. From germline, CDR1 is MGHDK and CDR2 SYGVNS. This CDR3 comprises 15 residues. V was pared by 5 bases and J by 0 bases, with 4 bases of the junction left unmatched. The CDR3 DNA is TGTGCCAGCAGTTCCGGGACTACCTCCTACAATGAGCAGTTCTTC. Its translation is CASSSGTTSYNEQFF.

The rearrangement uses TRBV2 and TRBJ2-7, with a possible D match to TRBD2 (6 bases). Looked up from germline, CDR1 is SNHLY and CDR2 is FYNNEI. Trimming took 7 bases from V and 3 from J, leaving 13 bases between them. The length of the CDR3 is 13 residues. In nucleotides, the CDR3 is TGTGCCAGCATTAGGGCCGGGGGCTACGAGCAGTACTTC. This encodes CASIRAGGYEQYF. Full variable domain (remainder filled in from reference TRBV2 and TRBJ2-7): EPEVTQTPSHQVTQMGQEVILRCVPISNHLYFYWYRQILGQKVEFLVSFYNNEISEKSEIFDDQFSVERPDGSNFTLKIRSTKLEDSAMYFCASIRAGGYEQYFGPGTRLTVT.

The chain recombines TRBV7-3 with TRBJ2-7; 7 bases align to TRBD2. The V gene end was trimmed by 1 base and the J gene end by 7 bases; junction bases not matched to a gene: 4. The CDR3 runs to 13 residues. Germline lookup yields CDR1 SGHTA and CDR2 FQGTGA. CDR3 DNA sequence: TGTGCCAGCAGCTTAAAAGGCGGGGGAGAGCAGTACTTC. This encodes CASSLKGGGEQYF.

This rearrangement joins TRBV2 to TRBJ1-2; D not certain. The CDR3 consists of 13 residues. The germline V and J ends were trimmed by 1 base and 3 bases, with 6 bases remaining between them. The germline CDR1 and CDR2 sequences are SNHLY and FYNNEI. The CDR3 DNA sequence: TGTGCCAGCAGTGAAGACAGATACTATGGCTACACCTTC. Translating it yields CASSEDRYYGYTF.

This clone was observed once. The rearrangement joins TRBV7-8 to TRBJ2-5; 7 nucleotides agree with TRBD1. With 4 bases clipped from V and 3 bases from J, the junction kept 11 bases outside the gene matches. Germline CDR1 and CDR2: SGHVS and FQNEAQ. CDR3 size: 16 residues. CDR3 DNA: TGTGCCAGCAGCTCACCAAACAGGGGATCCGAAGAGACCCAGTACTTC. Its protein product is CASSSPNRGSEETQYF.

The V and J genes are TRBV2 and TRBJ2-3; D not resolved. Trimming left V 1 base short and J 2 bases short, with 7 bases between. CDR3 size: 14 residues. Germline V lookup: CDR1 SNHLY, CDR2 FYNNEI. DNA of the CDR3: TGTGCCAGCAGTGAAGGGGTAGCCACAGATACGCAGTATTTT. Protein sequence: CASSEGVATDTQYF.

V gene TRBV6-1 combines with J gene TRBJ2-1; 8 bases match TRBD1. This CDR3 contains 15 residues. Trimming at V came to 2 bases and at J to 10 bases, leaving 10 bases not matched to a gene. Per the germline V gene, CDR1 is MNHNS and CDR2 is SASEGT. CDR3 residues: CASSERGTGGGEQFF. In DNA, the CDR3 is TGTGCCAGCAGTGAACGGGGGACAGGAGGAGGAGAGCAGTTCTTC.

Only one count was recorded for this clone. This chain uses TRBV5-6 with TRBJ2-7; the D gene is possibly TRBD2 (6 bases). The length of the CDR3 is 15 residues. Trimming removed 4 bases at V and 0 bases at J, with 14 bases between. In germline, CDR1 is SGHDT, CDR2 YYEEEE. As DNA, the CDR3 is TGTGCCAGCAGCGGGGGACTCCTACTCTCCTACGAGCAGTACTTC. Its translation: CASSGGLLLSYEQYF.

This clone was seen a few times. The CDR3 sequence is CAWGTSMGAGQPQHF. The CDR3 DNA is TGTGCCTGGGGTACCTCTATGGGGGCCGGGCAGCCCCAGCATTTT. The rearrangement joins TRBV30 to TRBJ1-5; D is possibly TRBD1 (6 bases). The CDR3 totals 15 residues. The V and J ends lost 5 bases and 7 bases respectively, with 21 bases between them. Per germline, CDR1 GTSNPN and CDR2 SVGIG (reference sequence). The whole variable domain, remainder taken from reference TRBV30 and TRBJ1-5, is SQTIHQWPATLVQPVGSPLSLECTVEGTSNPNLYWYRQAAGRGLQLLFYSVGIGQISSEVPQNLSASRPQDRQFILSSKKLLLSDSGFYLCAWGTSMGAGQPQHFGDGTRLSIL.

In its sample, this clone was seen once. The chain combines TRBV6-5 with TRBJ1-1; D is possibly TRBD1 (5 bases). The germline V gene has CDR1 MNHEY and CDR2 SVGAGI. Trimming cost V 0 bases and J 4 bases, with 12 bases left between them. CDR3 length equals 15 residues. CDR3 nucleotides: TGTGCCAGCAGTTACTCTTACAGGCGGCTCACTGAAGCTTTCTTT. It specifies CASSYSYRRLTEAFF.

The chain uses TRBV7-9 and TRBJ1-1; D is undetermined. The germline CDR1 and CDR2 sequences are SEHNR and FQNEAQ (reference sequence). This CDR3 region has 15 residues. Deletions cut 5 bases from V and 1 base from J, with 14 bases between. The CDR3 nucleotides read TGTGCCAGCAGCCCCTGGACGGGATCGAACACTGAAGCTTTCTTT. Amino acids: CASSPWTGSNTEAFF.

The gene calls are TRBV4-1 and TRBJ1-5, with 7 bases matching TRBD1. V trimming: 1 base; J trimming: 5 bases; junction bases outside the gene matches: 5. The germline gives CDR1 MGHRA, CDR2 YSYEKL. The CDR3 length is 15 residues. The CDR3 coding sequence is TGCGCCAGCAGCCAAGGGACAGGTCATGATCAGCCCCAGCATTTT. Encoded protein: CASSQGTGHDQPQHF.

V usage is TRBV6-1 and J usage is TRBJ1-1, with a possible D match to TRBD1 (5 bases). The germline V gene encodes CDR1 MNHNS and CDR2 SASEGT. V was cut by 5 bases and J by 10 bases, with 17 bases left in between. The CDR3 is made up of 13 amino acids. CDR3 nucleotides: TGTGCCAGCAGTCCACGGGGGGAACTGGCAGCTTTCTTT. Protein product: CASSPRGELAAFF.